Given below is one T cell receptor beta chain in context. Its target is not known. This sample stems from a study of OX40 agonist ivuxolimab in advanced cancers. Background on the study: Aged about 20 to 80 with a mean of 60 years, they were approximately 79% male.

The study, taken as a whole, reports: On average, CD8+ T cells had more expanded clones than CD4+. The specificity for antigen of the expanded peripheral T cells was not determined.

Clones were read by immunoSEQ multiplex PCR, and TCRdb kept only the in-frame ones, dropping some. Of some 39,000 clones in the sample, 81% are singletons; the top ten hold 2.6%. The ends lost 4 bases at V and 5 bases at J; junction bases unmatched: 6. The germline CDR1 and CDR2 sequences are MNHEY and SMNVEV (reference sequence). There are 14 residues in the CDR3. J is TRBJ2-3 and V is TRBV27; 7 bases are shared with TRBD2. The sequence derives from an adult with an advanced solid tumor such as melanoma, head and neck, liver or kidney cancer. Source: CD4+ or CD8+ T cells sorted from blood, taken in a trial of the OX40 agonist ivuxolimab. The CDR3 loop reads CASSSVASGDTQYF. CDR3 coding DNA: TGTGCCAGCAGTTCGGTGGCTAGCGGAGATACGCAGTATTTT.